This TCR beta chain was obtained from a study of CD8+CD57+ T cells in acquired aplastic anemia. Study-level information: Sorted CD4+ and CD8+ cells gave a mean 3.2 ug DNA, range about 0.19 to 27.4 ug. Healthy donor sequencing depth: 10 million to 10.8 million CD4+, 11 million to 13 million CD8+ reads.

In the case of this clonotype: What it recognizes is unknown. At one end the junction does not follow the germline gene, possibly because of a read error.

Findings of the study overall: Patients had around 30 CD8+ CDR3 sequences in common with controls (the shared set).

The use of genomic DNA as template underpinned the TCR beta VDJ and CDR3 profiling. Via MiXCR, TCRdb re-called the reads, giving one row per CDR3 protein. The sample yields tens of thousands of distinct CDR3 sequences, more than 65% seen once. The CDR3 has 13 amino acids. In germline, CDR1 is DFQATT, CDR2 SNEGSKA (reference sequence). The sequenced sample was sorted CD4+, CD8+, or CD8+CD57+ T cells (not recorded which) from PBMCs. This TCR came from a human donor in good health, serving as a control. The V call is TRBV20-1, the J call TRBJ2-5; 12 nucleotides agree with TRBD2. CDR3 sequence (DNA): TGCAGTGCTAGAGGGACTAGCGGGGCCACCCTGTACTTC. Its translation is CSARGTSGATLYF.